This TCR beta chain derives from a study of CD8 T cells in Susac syndrome. The CDR3 has 15 amino acids. Trimming removed 4 bases from V and 3 bases from J, with 16 bases in between. The germline V gene encodes CDR1 LGHDT and CDR2 YNNKEL (reference sequence). As concerns this clonotype: As yet, its antigen is unknown.

RNA, at about 0.45 to 1 ug, was reverse transcribed with random hexamers. TCRdb passed the immunoSEQ multiplex PCR reads through MiXCR, listing each CDR3 protein once. The repertoire holds 140,000 to 150,000 distinct CDR3 sequences, with approximately 94% as singletons. Study-wide points: Where Susac syndrome CD4+ T cell repertoires were concerned, no clonal expansion was evident.

The genes are TRBV3-1 and TRBJ2-7; tentatively, D is TRBD2 (5 bases). The source is a human donor with Susac syndrome. Sequenced input: CD4+ T cells from PBMCs. The CDR3 bases are TGTGCCAGCAGCCGCCGGGGAGCGGCCGACTACGAGCAGTACTTC. It translates to CASSRRGAADYEQYF.